This TCR beta chain was observed in a study of cytomegalovirus exposure and HLA in healthy donors. Germline V gives CDR1 SGDLS, CDR2 YYNGEE. There are 15 residues in the CDR3. V lost 0 bases and J lost 5, with 14 bases in between. The PCR used 60 Vbeta and 13 Jbeta primers. Repertoires were generated with immunoSEQ multiplex PCR, while TCRdb's copy carries only in-frame clones and drops some. The sample yields around 110,000 clones, 81% seen once. The sequenced sample was PBMCs. The chain couples TRBV9 to TRBJ2-5; no clear D. The TCR comes from a man aged 25-45 years in good health and CMV-seronegative. CDR3 in amino acids: CASSVGSSHGETQYF. As DNA, the CDR3 is TGTGCCAGCAGCGTAGGAAGTTCCCACGGGGAGACCCAGTACTTC. Based on the CDR3 plus reference TRBV9 and TRBJ2-5, the full variable domain is DSGVTQTPKHLITATGQRVTLRCSPRSGDLSVYWYQQSLDQGLQFLIQYYNGEERAKGNILERFSAQQFPDLHSELNLSSLELGDSALYFCASSVGSSHGETQYFGPGTRLLVL.